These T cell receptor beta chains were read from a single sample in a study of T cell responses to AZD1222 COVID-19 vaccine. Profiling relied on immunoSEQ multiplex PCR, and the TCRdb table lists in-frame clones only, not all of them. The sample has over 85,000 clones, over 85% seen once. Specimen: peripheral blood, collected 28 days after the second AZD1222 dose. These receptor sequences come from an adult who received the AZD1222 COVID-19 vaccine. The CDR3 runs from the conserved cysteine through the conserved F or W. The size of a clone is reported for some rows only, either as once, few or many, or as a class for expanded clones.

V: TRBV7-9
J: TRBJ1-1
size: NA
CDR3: CASSLVMNTEAFF

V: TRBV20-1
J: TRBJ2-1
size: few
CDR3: CSASESSRQDNEQFF

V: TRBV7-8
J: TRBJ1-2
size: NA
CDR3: CASSLADRGGGYTF

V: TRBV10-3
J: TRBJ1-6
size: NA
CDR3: CAIQGQGGNSPLHF

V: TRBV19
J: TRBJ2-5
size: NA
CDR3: CASSIGLAGEGAQYF

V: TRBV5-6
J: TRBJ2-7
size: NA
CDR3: CASSYMDRGSYEQYF

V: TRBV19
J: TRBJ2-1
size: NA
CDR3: CASIARGHSGDEQFF

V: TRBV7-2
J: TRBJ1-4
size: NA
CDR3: CASSLGDGRGNEKLFF

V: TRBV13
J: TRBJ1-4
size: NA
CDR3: CASSLQTTNEKLFF

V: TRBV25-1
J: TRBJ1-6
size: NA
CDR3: CASSAYRETSYNSPLHF

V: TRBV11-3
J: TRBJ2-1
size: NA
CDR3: CASSLVYNEQFF

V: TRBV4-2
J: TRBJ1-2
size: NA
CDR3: CASSRTTGSLRDGYTF

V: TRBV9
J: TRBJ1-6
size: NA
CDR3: CASSNAPYNSPLHF

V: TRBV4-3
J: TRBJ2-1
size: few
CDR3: CASSQGPNPHEQFF

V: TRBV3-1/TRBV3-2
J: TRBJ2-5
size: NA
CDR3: CASSSTRSGNTGIASVETQYF

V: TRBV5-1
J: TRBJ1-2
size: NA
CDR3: CASSFVAGRYGYTF

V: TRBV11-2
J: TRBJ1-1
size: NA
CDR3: CASSFRGDGVEAFF

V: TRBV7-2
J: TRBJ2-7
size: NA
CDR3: CASSFRTGSYEQYF

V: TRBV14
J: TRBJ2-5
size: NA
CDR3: CASSRGMRETQYF

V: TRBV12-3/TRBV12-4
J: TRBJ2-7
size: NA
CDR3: CASSLVDSYEQYF

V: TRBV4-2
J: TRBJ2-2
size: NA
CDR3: CASSLLVFRPGELFF

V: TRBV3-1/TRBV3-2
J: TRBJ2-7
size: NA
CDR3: CASSASGTGSEQYF

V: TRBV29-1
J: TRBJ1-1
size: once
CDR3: CSVVQGAGAFF

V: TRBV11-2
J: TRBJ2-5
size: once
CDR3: CASSNVLRNQETQYF

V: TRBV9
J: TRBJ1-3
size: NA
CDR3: CASGQGSSGNTIYF

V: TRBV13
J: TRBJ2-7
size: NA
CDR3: CASSSGGVSYEQYF

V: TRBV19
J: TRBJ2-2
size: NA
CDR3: CASSIPGTGELFF

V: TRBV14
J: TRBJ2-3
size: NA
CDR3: CASSRLAGVSSTDTQYF

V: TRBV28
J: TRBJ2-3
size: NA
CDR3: CASSLAGGPTDTQYF

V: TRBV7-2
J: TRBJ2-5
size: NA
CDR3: CASSLVHLRQGWQETQYF

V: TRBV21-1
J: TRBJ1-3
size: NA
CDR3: CASSKGGRSQGNTIYF

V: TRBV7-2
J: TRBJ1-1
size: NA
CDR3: CASSLEMTGATEAFF

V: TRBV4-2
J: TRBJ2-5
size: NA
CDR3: CASSPTDREETQYF

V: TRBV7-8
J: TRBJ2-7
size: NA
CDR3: CASSPQTGAAYEQYF

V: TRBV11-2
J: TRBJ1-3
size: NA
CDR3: CASSLDLDTIYF

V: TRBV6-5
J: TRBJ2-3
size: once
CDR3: CASSKQGAGTDTQYF

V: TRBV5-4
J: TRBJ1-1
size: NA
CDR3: CASSPGGGQNKAFF

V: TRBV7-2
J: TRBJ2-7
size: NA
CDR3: CASSLAAGNYEQYF

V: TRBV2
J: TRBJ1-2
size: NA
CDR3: CASDAYRGLGYGYTF

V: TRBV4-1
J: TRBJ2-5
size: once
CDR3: CASSQDQGTGDGETQYF

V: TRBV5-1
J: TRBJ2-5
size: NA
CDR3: CASSPGTGVYQETQYF

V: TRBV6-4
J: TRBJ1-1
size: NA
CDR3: CASSDGRNTEAFF

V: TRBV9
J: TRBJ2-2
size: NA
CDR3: CASSVLLGSGELFF

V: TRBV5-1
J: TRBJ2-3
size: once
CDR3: CASSLRGDTDTQYF

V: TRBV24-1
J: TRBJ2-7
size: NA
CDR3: CATSRDGYEQYF

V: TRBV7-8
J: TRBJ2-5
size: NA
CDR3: CASSLASGGPGTQYF

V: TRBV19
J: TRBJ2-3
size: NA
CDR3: CASSMGGGSTDTQYF

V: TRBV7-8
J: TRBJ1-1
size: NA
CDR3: CASSSVGNTEAFF

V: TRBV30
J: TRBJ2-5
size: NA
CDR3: CAWSTGVAQETQYF

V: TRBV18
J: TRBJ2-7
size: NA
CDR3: CASSSPGLAGGYEQYF

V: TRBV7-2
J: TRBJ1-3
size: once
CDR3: CASSLVAFGNTIYF

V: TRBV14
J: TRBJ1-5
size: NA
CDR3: CASSIGQGGQPQHF

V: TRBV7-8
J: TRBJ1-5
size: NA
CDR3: CASSFGGYSNQPQHF

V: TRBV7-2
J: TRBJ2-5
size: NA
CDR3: CASSREGRFQETQYF

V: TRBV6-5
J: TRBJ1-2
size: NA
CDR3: CASSYGADREAYGYTF